The text below deals with one T cell receptor (beta chain). The sample holds other DNA sequences that translate to the same CDR3. The source of the sample is a study of blood T cell repertoires in COVID-19. Study background: Samples of COVID-19 (acute and convalescent) were obtained from the United States, Italy and Spain. T cells, B-cell-depleted T cells, or PBMCs provided the cDNA or gDNA that served as material.

Authors' data handling: The assay estimated nucleated cells by amplifying reference gene primers. Assay: immunoSEQ multiplex PCR; the TCRdb copy retains only in-frame clones and omits some. Clone size and V and J calls were adopted from that table, with D and trimming inferred from the DNA. The sample carries about 140,000 clones, roughly nine tenths recorded once. This CDR3 comprises 14 residues. V trimming: 1 base; J trimming: 10 bases; junction bases outside the gene matches: 5. CDR1 and CDR2 (germline): SGHRS, YFSETQ. The sequence derives from a woman aged 60-75 years with active COVID-19. This chain links TRBV5-1 with TRBJ1-6, with 7 bases aligning to TRBD1. Source material: peripheral blood. DNA of the CDR3: TGCGCCAGCAGCTTGACAGGGGCTGGGTCACCCCTCCACTTT. It specifies CASSLTGAGSPLHF.